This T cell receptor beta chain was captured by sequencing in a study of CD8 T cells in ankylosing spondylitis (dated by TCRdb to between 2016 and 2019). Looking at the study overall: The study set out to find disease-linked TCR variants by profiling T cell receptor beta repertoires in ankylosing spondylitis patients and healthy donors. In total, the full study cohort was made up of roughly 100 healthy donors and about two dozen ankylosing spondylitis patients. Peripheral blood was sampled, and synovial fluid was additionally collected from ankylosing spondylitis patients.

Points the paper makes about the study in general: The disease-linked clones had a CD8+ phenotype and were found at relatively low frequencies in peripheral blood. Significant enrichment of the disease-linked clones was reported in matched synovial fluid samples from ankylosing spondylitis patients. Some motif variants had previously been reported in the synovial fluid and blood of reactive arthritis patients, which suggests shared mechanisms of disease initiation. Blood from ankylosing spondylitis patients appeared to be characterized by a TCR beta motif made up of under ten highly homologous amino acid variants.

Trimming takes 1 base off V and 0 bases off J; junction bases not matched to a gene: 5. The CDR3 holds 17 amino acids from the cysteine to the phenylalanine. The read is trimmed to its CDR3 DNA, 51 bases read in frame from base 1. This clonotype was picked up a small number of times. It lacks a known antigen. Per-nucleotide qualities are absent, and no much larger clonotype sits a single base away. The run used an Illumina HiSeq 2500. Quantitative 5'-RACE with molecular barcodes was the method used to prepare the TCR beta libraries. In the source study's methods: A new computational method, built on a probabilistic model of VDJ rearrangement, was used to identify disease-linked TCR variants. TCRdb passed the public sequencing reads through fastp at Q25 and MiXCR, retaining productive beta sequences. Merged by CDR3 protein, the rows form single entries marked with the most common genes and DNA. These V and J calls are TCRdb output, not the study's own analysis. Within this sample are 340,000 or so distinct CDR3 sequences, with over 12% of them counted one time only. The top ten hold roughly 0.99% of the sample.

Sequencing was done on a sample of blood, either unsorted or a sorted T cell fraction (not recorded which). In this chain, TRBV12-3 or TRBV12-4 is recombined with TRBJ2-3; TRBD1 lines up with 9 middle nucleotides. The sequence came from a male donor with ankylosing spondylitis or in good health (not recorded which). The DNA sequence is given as TGTGCCAGCAGTTTAGGAGGACAGGGGACTAGCACAGATACGCAGTATTTT. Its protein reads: CASSLGGQGTSTDTQYF.